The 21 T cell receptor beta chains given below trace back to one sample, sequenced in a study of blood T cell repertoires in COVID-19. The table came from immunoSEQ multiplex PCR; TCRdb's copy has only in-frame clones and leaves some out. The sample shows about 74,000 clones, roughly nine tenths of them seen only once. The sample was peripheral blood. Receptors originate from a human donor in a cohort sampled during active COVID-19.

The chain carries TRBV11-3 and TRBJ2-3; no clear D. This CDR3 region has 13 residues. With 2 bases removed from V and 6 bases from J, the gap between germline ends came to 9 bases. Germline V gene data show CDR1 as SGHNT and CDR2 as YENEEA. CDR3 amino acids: CASSLSAEDTQYF. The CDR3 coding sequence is TGTGCCAGCAGCTTATCGGCGGAGGATACGCAGTATTTT. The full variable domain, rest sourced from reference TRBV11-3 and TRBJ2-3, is EAGVVQSPRYKIIEKKQPVAFWCNPISGHNTLYWYLQNLGQGPELLIRYENEEAVDDSQLPKDRFSAERLKGVDSTLKIQPAELGDSAVYLCASSLSAEDTQYFGPGTRLTVL.

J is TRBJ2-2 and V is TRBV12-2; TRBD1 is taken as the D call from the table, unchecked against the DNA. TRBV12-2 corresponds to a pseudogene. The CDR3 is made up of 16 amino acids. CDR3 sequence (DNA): TGTGCAAGTCGCTTGGACAGGAGCCCGAACACCGGGGAGCTGTTTTTT. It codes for CASRLDRSPNTGELFF.

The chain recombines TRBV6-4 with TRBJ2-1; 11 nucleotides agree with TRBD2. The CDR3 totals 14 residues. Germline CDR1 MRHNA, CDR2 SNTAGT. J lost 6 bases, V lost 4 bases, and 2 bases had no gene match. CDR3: CASSGLAGGNEQFF. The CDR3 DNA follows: TGTGCCAGCAGTGGGCTAGCGGGGGGCAATGAGCAGTTCTTC.

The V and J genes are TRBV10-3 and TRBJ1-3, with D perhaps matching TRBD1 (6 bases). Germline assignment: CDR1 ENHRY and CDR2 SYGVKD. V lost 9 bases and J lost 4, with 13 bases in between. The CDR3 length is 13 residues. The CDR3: CAITGSPGNTIYF. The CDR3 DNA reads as TGTGCCATTACAGGGTCTCCCGGAAACACCATATATTTT.

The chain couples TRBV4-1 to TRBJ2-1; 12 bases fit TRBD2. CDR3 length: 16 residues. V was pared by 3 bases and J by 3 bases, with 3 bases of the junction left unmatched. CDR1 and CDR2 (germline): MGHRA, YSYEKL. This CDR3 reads CASSHLAGGRYNEQFF. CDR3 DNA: TGCGCCAGCAGCCACCTAGCGGGAGGGCGCTACAATGAGCAGTTCTTC.

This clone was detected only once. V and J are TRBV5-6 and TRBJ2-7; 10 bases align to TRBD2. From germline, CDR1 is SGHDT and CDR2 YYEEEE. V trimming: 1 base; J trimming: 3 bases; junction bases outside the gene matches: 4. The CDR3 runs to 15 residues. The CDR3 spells CASSLHTSGNYEQYF. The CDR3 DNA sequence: TGTGCCAGCAGCTTGCATACTAGCGGGAACTACGAGCAGTACTTC.

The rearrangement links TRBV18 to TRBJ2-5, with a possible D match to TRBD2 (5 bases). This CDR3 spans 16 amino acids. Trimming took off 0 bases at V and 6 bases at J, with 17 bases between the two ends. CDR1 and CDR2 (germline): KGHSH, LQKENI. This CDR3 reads CASSPPTFYGEKTQYF. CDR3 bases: TGTGCCAGCTCACCACCGACTTTCTATGGGGAGAAGACCCAGTACTTC.

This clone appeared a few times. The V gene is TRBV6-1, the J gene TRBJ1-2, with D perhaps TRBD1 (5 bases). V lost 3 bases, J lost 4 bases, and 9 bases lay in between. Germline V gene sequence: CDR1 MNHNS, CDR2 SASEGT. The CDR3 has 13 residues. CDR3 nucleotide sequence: TGTGCCAGCAGTGAGCGGGACCTCTATGGCTACACCTTC. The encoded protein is CASSERDLYGYTF.

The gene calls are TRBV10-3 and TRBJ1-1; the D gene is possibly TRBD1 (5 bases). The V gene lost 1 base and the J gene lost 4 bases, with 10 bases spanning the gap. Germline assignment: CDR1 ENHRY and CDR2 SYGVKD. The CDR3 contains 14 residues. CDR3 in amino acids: CAISEWTSGTEAFF. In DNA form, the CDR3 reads TGTGCCATCAGTGAGTGGACATCGGGCACTGAAGCTTTCTTT.

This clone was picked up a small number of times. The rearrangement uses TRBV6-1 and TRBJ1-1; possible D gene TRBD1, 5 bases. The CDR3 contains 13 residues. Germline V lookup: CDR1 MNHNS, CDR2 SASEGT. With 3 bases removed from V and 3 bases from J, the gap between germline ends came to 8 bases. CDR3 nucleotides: TGTGCCAGCAGTGACCCCAGGGACACTGAAGCTTTCTTT. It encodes CASSDPRDTEAFF.

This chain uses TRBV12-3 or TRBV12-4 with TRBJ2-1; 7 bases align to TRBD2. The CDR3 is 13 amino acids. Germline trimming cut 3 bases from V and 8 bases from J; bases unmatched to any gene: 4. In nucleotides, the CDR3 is TGTGCCAGCAGTTTTTGGGGAGGGGATGAGCAGTTCTTC. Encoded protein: CASSFWGGDEQFF.

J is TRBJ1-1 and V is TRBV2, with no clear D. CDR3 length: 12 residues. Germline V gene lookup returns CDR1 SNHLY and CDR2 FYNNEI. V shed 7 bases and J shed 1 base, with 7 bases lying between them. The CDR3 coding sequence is TGTGCCAGCATGTCCGGGAACACTGAAGCTTTCTTT. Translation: CASMSGNTEAFF.

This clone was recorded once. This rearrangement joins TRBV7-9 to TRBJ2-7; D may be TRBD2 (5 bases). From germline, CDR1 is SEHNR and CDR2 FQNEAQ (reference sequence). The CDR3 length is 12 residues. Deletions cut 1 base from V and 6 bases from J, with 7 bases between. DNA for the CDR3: TGTGCCAGCAGCTTAGGACTAAGCGAGCAGTACTTC. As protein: CASSLGLSEQYF.

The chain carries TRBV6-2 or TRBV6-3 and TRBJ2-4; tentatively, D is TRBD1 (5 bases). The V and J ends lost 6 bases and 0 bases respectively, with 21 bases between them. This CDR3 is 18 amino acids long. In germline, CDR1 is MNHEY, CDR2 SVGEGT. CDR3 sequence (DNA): TGTGCCAGCAGCCCTCGCGGCAGGGAAAATGTAGCCAAAAACATTCAGTACTTC. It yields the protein CASSPRGRENVAKNIQYF.

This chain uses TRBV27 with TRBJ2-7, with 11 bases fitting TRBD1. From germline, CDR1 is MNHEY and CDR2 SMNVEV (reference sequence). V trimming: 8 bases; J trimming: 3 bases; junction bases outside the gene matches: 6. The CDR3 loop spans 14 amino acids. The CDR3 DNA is TGTGCCAGCCAACCCGGGACAGGGGGCTACGAGCAGTACTTC. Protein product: CASQPGTGGYEQYF.

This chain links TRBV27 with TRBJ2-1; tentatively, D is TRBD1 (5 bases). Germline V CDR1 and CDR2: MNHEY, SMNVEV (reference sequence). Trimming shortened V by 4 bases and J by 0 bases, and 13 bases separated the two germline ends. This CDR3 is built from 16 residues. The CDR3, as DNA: TGTGCCAGCAGTTATCTGGGGCTGACCTCCTACAATGAGCAGTTCTTC. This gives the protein CASSYLGLTSYNEQFF.

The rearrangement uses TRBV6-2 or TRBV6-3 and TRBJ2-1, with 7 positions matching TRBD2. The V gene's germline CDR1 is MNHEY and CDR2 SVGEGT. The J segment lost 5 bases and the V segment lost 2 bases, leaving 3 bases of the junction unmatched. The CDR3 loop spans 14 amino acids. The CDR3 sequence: CASSYPGTNNEQFF. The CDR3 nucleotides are TGTGCCAGCAGTTACCCCGGGACTAACAATGAGCAGTTCTTC.

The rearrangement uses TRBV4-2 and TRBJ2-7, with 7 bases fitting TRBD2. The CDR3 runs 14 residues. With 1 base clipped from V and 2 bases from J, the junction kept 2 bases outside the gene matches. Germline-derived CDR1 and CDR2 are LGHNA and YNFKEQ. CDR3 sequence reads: CASSQGAGAYEQYF. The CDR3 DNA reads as TGTGCCAGCAGCCAAGGGGCGGGGGCCTACGAGCAGTACTTC.

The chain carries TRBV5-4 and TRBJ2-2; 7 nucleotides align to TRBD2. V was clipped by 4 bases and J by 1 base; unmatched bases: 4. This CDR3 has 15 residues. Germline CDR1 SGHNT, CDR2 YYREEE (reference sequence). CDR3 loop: CASSPGGENTGELFF. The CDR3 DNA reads TGTGCCAGCAGCCCGGGGGGAGAGAACACCGGGGAGCTGTTTTTT.

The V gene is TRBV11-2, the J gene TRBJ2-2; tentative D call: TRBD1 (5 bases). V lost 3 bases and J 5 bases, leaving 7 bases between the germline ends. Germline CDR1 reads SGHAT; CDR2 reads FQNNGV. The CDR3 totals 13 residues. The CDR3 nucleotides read TGTGCCAGCAGCTTTAGGGGAACCGGGGAGCTGTTTTTT. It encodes CASSFRGTGELFF.

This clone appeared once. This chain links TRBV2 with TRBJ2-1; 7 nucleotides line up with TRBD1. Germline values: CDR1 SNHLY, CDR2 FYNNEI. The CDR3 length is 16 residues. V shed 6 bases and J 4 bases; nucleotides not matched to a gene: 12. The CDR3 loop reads CASSSTQGRGYNEQFF. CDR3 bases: TGTGCCAGCAGCTCCACACAGGGGAGAGGATACAATGAGCAGTTCTTC.